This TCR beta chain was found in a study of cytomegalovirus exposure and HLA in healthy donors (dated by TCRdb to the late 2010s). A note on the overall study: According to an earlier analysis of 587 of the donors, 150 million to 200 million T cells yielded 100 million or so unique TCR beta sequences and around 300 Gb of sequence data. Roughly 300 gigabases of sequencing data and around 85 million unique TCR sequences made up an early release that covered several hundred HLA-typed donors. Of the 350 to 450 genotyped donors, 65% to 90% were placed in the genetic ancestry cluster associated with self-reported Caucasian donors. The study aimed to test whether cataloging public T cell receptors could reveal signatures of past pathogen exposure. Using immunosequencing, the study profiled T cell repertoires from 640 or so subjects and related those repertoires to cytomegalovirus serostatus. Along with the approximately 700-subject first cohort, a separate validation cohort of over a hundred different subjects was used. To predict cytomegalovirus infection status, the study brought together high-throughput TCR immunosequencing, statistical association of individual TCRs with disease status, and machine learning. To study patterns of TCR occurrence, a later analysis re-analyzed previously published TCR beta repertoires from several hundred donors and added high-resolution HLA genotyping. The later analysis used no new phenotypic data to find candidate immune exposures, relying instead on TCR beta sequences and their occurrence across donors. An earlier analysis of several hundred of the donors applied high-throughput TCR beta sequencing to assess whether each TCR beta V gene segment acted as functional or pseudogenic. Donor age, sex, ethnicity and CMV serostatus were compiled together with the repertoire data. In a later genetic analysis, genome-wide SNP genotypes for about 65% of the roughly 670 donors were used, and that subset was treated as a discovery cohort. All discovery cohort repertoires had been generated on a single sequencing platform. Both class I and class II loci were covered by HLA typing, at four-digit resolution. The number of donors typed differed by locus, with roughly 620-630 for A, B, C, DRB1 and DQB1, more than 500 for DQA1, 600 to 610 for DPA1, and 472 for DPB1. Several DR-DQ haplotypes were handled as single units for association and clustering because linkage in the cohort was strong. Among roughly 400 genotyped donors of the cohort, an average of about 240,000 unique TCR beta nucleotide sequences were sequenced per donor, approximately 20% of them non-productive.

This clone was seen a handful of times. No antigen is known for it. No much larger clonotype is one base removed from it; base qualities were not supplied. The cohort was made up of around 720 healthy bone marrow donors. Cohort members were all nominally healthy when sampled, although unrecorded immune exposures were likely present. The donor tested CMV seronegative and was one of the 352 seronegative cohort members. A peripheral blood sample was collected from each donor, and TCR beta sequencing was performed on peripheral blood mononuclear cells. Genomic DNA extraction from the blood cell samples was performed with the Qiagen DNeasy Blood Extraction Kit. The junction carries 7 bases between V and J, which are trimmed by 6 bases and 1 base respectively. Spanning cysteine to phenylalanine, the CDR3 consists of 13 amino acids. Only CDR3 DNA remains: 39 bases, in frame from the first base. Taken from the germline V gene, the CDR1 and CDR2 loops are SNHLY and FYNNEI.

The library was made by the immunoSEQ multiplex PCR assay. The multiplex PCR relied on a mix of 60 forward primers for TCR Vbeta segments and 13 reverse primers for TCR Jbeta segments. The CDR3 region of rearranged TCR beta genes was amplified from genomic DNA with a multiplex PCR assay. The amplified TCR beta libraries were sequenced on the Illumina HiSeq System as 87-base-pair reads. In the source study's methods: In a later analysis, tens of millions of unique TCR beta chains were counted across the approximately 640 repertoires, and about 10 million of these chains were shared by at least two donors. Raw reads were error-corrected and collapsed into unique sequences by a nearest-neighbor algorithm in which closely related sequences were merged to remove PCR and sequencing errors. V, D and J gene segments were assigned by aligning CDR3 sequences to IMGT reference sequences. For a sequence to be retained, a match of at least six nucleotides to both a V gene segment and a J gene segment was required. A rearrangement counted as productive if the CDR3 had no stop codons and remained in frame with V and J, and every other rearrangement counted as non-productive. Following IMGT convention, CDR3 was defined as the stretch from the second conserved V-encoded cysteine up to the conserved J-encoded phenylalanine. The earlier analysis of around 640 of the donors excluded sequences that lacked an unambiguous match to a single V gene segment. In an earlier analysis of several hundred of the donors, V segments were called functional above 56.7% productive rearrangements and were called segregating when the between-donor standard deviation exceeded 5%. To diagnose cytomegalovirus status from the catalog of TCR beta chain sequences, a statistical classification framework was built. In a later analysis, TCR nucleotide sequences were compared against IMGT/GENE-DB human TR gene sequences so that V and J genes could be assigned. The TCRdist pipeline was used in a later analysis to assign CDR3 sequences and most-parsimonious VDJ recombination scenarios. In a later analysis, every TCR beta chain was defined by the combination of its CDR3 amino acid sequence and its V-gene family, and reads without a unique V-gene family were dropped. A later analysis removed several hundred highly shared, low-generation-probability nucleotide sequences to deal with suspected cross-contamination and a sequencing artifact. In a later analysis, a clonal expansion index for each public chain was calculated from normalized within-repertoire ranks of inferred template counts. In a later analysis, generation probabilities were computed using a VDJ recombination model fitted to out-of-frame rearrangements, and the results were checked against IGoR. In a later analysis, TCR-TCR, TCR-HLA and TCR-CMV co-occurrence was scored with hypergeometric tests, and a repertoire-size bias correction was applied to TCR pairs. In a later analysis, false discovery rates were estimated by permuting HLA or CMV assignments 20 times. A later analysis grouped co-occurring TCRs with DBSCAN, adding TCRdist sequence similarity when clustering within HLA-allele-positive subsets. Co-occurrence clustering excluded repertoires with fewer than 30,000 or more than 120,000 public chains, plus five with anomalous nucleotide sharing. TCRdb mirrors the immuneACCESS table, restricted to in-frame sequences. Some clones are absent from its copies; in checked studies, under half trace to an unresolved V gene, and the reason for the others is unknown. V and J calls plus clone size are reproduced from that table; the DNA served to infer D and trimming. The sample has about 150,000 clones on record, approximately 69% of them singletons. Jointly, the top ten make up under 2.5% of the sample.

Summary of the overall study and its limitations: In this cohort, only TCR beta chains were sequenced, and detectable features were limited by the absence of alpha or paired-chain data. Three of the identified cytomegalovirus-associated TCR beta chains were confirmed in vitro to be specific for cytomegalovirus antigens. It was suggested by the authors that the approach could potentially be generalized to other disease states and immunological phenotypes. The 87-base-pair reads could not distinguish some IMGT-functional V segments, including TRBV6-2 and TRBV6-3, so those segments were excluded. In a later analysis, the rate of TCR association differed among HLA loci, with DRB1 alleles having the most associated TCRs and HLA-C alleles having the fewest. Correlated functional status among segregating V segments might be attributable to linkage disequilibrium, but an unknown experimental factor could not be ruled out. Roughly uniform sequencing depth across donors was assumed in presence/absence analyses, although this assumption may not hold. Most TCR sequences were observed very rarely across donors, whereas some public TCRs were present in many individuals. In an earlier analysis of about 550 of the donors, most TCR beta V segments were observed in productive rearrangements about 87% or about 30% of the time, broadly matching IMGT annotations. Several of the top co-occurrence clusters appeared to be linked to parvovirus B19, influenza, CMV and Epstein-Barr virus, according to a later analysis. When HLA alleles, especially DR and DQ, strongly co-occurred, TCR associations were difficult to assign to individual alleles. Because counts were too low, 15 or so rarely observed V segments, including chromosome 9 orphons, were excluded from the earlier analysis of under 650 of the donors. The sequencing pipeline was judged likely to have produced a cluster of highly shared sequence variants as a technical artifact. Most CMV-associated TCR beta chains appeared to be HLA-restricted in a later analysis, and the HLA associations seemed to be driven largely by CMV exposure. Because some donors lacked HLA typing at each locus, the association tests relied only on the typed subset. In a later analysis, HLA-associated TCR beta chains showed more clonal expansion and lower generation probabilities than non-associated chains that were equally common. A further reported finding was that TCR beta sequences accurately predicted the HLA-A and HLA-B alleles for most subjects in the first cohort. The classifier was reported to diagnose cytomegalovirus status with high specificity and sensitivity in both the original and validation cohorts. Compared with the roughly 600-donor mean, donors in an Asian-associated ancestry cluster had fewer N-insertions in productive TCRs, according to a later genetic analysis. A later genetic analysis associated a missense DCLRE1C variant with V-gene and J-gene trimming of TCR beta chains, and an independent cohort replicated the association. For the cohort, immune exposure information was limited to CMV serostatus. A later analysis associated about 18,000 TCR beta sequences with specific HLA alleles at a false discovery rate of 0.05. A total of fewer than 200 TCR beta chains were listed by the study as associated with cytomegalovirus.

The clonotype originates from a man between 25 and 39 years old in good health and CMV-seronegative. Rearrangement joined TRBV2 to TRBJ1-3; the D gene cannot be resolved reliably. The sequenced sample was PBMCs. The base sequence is TGTGCCAGCAGGCGTGGTTCTGGAAACACCATATATTTT. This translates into CASRRGSGNTIYF.